These 16 T cell receptor beta chains were sequenced from one sample in a study of cytomegalovirus exposure and HLA in healthy donors. The PCR had 60 Vbeta and 13 Jbeta primers. Repertoires were generated with immunoSEQ multiplex PCR, while TCRdb's copy carries only in-frame clones and drops some. This table has under 200,000 clones, roughly two thirds appearing once. The sequencing input was PBMCs. The origin of the receptors is a woman aged 40 to 49 in good health and CMV-seropositive.

For the CDR3, the DNA is TGTGCCAGCAGTCTCGGACAGACCCGTGAAGCTTTCTTT. Encoded protein: CASSLGQTREAFF. The gene calls are TRBV6-6 and TRBJ1-1; maybe TRBD1 (6 bases). Germline CDR1 and CDR2: MNHNY and SVGAGI (reference sequence). The CDR3 runs to 13 residues. Trimming cost V 5 bases and J 7 bases, with 14 bases left between them.

The gene calls are TRBV2 and TRBJ1-4; 8 nucleotides agree with TRBD1. The V gene's germline CDR1 is SNHLY and CDR2 FYNNEI. V was clipped by 1 base and J by 8 bases; unmatched bases: 6. The CDR3 contains 15 residues. The CDR3 loop is CASSEEGQGGEKLFF. In DNA, the CDR3 is TGTGCCAGCAGTGAAGAAGGACAGGGAGGAGAAAAACTGTTTTTT.

This chain links TRBV27 with TRBJ2-7; 7 bases are a match to TRBD1. The CDR3 loop spans 15 amino acids. CDR1 is MNHEY and CDR2 is SMNVEV in the germline V gene (reference sequence). Unmatched junction bases numbered 14, after V lost 6 bases and J lost 6 bases. The CDR3 DNA follows: TGTGCCAGCAGAACTACAGGGGCTGTGTTCCTCGAGCAGTACTTC. This translates into CASRTTGAVFLEQYF.

The chain is built from TRBV14 and TRBJ1-2; D gene unclear. Germline V gene data show CDR1 as SGHDN and CDR2 as FVKESK. This CDR3 region has 12 residues. Trimming left V 1 base short and J 5 bases short, with 5 bases between. Here the CDR3 reads CASSQAQYGYTF. CDR3 in DNA: TGTGCCAGCAGCCAAGCCCAGTATGGCTACACCTTC.

This CDR3 reads CASSLGDNYEQYF. CDR3 in DNA: TGTGCCAGCAGCTTGGGGGACAACTACGAGCAGTACTTC. The chain is built from TRBV13 and TRBJ2-7; D possibly corresponds to TRBD1 (6 bases). Trimming shortened V by 3 bases and J by 3 bases, and 9 bases separated the two germline ends. Germline lookup yields CDR1 PRHDT and CDR2 FYEKMQ (reference sequence). This CDR3 contains 13 residues.

The genes are TRBV2 and TRBJ2-3; tentative D call: TRBD2 (6 bases). CDR3 size: 14 residues. Germline CDR1 is SNHLY and CDR2 is FYNNEI. V was cut by 3 bases and J by 4 bases, with 11 bases left in between. Here the CDR3 reads CASSDQGGADTQYF. The CDR3 nucleotides read TGTGCCAGCAGTGACCAGGGAGGCGCAGATACGCAGTATTTT.

The chain combines TRBV11-2 with TRBJ2-2, with 11 bases identical to TRBD1. Germline CDR1 reads SGHAT; CDR2 reads FQNNGV. J gave up 4 bases and V 3 bases, and 4 bases lay outside the gene matches. CDR3 length: 16 amino acids. This chain's CDR3 is CASSLGQGVGTGELFF. The CDR3 DNA reads TGTGCCAGCAGCTTGGGACAGGGGGTCGGCACCGGGGAGCTGTTTTTT.

CDR3 amino acids: CASSGDSPANTGELFF. The CDR3 coding sequence is TGTGCCAGCAGCGGGGACAGCCCCGCGAACACCGGGGAGCTGTTTTTT. The chain couples TRBV9 to TRBJ2-2; 7 bases agree with TRBD1. The CDR3 is 16 residues long. Germline values: CDR1 SGDLS, CDR2 YYNGEE. V lost 3 bases and J lost 0; bases outside the gene matches: 5.

The chain links TRBV28 to TRBJ2-7, with a tentative D call TRBD2 (6 bases). This CDR3 is built from 17 residues. Looked up from germline, CDR1 is MDHEN and CDR2 is SYDVKM. Between the trimmed V and J ends, which lost 3 bases and 1 base, there was a span of 19 bases. The CDR3 loop reads CASSLELAPNGSYEQYF. In DNA form, the CDR3 reads TGTGCCAGCAGTTTGGAACTAGCACCGAACGGTTCCTACGAGCAGTACTTC.

The chain combines TRBV6-6 with TRBJ1-1, with no clear D. This CDR3 has 15 amino acids. Deletions cut 1 base from V and 1 base from J, with 10 bases between. Germline values: CDR1 MNHNY, CDR2 SVGAGI (reference sequence). CDR3 sequence (DNA): TGTGCCAGCAGTTACTTGGAAGGAGGGAACACTGAAGCTTTCTTT. It is translated as CASSYLEGGNTEAFF.

This chain links TRBV7-2 with TRBJ2-3; the match to TRBD2 covers 7 bases. With V trimmed by 6 bases and J by 1 base, 4 bases remained unmatched. Germline V gives CDR1 SGHTA, CDR2 FQGNSA. This CDR3 spans 14 amino acids. The CDR3 nucleotides read TGTGCCAGCAGGCCTAGCGGAGGCACAGATACGCAGTATTTT. As protein: CASRPSGGTDTQYF.

This clone has only a few counts. This chain uses TRBV7-2 with TRBJ1-4; D gene unclear. Looked up from germline, CDR1 is SGHTA and CDR2 is FQGNSA. This CDR3 region has 16 residues. V was clipped by 5 bases and J by 0 bases, with 13 bases between them. In DNA, the CDR3 is TGTGCCAGCAGCGTCCCAGAAAATGCAACTAATGAAAAACTGTTTTTT. It is translated as CASSVPENATNEKLFF.

The V call is TRBV5-4, the J call TRBJ2-7; 8 nucleotides line up with TRBD1. Germline loops: CDR1 SGHNT, CDR2 YYREEE (reference sequence). Trimming cost V 4 bases and J 3 bases; bases outside gene matches: 6. The CDR3 contains 14 residues. CDR3 amino acids: CASSSRQGNYEQYF. The CDR3 nucleotides are TGTGCCAGCAGCAGCCGACAGGGGAACTACGAGCAGTACTTC.

This chain uses TRBV5-6 with TRBJ2-3; 9 nucleotides agree with TRBD2. CDR1 and CDR2 from the germline V gene are SGHDT and YYEEEE. The CDR3 spans 14 residues. V trimming: 2 bases; J trimming: 8 bases; junction bases outside the gene matches: 6. CDR3 loop: CASSFAGGGGTQYF. The CDR3 coding sequence is TGTGCCAGCAGCTTCGCGGGAGGGGGGGGTACGCAGTATTTT. The complete variable domain, with remaining parts taken from reference TRBV5-6 and TRBJ2-3, reads DAGVTQSPTHLIKTRGQQVTLRCSPKSGHDTVSWYQQALGQGPQFIFQYYEEEERQRGNFPDRFSGHQFPNYSSELNVNALLLGDSALYLCASSFAGGGGTQYFGPGTRLTVL.

This clone was seen a few times. The rearrangement joins TRBV19 to TRBJ2-1, with 7 positions matching TRBD2. The J segment lost 10 bases and the V segment lost 4 bases, leaving 13 bases of the junction unmatched. This CDR3 comprises 15 residues. CDR1 and CDR2 (germline): LNHDA, SQIVND (reference sequence). CDR3: CASSSTSEATREQFF. The CDR3 nucleotides read TGTGCCAGTAGTAGTACTAGCGAGGCTACAAGGGAGCAGTTCTTC.

The chain joins TRBV27 to TRBJ2-1; 7 positions agree with TRBD2. Germline CDR1 and CDR2: MNHEY and SMNVEV (reference sequence). J was trimmed by 0 bases and V by 5 bases; bases with no gene match: 4. The CDR3 extends over 15 amino acids. The CDR3 region has the DNA TGTGCCAGCAGTCGCGGGGGTGGCTCCTACAATGAGCAGTTCTTC. Translation: CASSRGGGSYNEQFF.